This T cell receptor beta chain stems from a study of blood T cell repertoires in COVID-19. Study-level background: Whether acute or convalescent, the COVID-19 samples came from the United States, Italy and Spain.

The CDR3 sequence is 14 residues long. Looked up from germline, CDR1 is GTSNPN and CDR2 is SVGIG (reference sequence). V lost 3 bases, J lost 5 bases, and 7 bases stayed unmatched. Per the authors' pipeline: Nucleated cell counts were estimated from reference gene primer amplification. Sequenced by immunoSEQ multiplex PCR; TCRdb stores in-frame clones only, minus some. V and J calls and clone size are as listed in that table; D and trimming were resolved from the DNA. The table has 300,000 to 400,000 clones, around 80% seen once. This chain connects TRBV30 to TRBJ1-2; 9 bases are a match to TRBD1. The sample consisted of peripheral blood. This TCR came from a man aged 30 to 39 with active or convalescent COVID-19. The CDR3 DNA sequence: TGTGCCTGGAGGAGGGGGACAGGGAAATATGGCTACACCTTC. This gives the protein CAWRRGTGKYGYTF.